This record looks at one TCR beta chain sequence and its context. It was during active infection that Seattle patients were enrolled and then longitudinally followed. In the study's own analysis: Using reference gene primer amplification, nucleated cell counts were estimated. Measured with immunoSEQ multiplex PCR; TCRdb has only the in-frame clones, and not every one. The V and J calls and clone size come from that table; D and trimming were worked out from the DNA. The sample has fewer than 350,000 clones; around 90% are singletons. Looked up from germline, CDR1 is SGHRS and CDR2 is YFSETQ. This CDR3 has 15 amino acids. V gave up 4 bases and J gave up 4 bases; unmatched junction bases: 4. The entry originates in a study of blood T cell repertoires in COVID-19. The overall study: COVID-19 samples, acute and convalescent, were from the United States, Italy and Spain.

The sequence was obtained from a woman between 25 and 40 years old with COVID-19, enrolled during active disease. V usage is TRBV5-1 and J usage is TRBJ2-1; TRBD2 aligns across 11 bases. The sequenced sample consisted of peripheral blood. CDR3 residues: CASSKTSGVYNEQFF. CDR3 DNA: TGCGCCAGCAGCAAGACTAGCGGGGTTTACAATGAGCAGTTCTTC.